The 19 T cell receptor beta chains presented below share a single source sample, sequenced in a study of blood T cell repertoires in COVID-19. Profiling relied on immunoSEQ multiplex PCR, and the TCRdb table lists in-frame clones only, not all of them. The sample lists some 93,000 clones; 86% were seen once. Sequencing was carried out using peripheral blood. The receptor source for this set is a man between 45 and 60 years old with acute or convalescent COVID-19.

This rearrangement joins TRBV12-3 or TRBV12-4 to TRBJ2-2; D call uncertain. The CDR3 spans 12 residues. Trimming pared 5 bases from V and 6 bases from J, leaving 7 bases between. The CDR3 protein is CASSPRAGELFF. The CDR3 DNA is TGTGCCAGCAGTCCCCGCGCCGGGGAGCTGTTTTTT.

The rearrangement links TRBV24-1 to TRBJ2-7, with 7 bases aligning to TRBD1. V was pared by 3 bases and J by 7 bases, with 2 bases of the junction left unmatched. The CDR3 is 12 residues long. CDR1 is KGHDR, CDR2 SFDVKD, per germline. CDR3 loop: CATSDPTGEQYF. The CDR3 nucleotides are TGTGCCACCAGTGATCCGACAGGGGAGCAGTACTTC.

V is TRBV19 and J is TRBJ1-5, with unresolved D. V was cut by 2 bases and J by 0 bases, with 11 bases left in between. This CDR3 has 16 amino acids. CDR1 is LNHDA and CDR2 is SQIVND in the germline V gene (reference sequence). The CDR3 here is CASSIYAGYSNQPQHF. CDR3 in DNA: TGTGCCAGTAGTATATACGCGGGGTATAGCAATCAGCCCCAGCATTTT.

This chain links TRBV5-1 with TRBJ2-3; 11 bases fit TRBD2. This CDR3 spans 15 amino acids. The V segment lost 2 bases and the J segment 4 bases; nucleotides outside the gene matches: 3. Germline-derived CDR1 and CDR2 are SGHRS and YFSETQ. As DNA, the CDR3 is TGCGCCAGCAGCTTAACTAGCGGGAGTTCAGATACGCAGTATTTT. Translated, it gives CASSLTSGSSDTQYF.

V is TRBV5-8 and J is TRBJ1-1; D is perhaps TRBD1 (5 bases). CDR3 size: 15 residues. The germline V gene has CDR1 SGHTS and CDR2 YDEGEE. Trimming removed 4 bases from V and 1 base from J, with 14 bases in between. The CDR3 loop is CASSLGLPPNTEAFF. CDR3 bases: TGTGCCAGCAGCCTGGGACTCCCGCCGAACACTGAAGCTTTCTTT.

This chain uses TRBV5-1 with TRBJ2-3, with unresolved D. V was shortened by 0 bases and J by 4 bases, with 9 bases between the two germline ends. The CDR3 totals 14 residues. The germline CDR1 and CDR2 sequences are SGHRS and YFSETQ. CDR3 region: CASSLAGSADTQYF. CDR3 DNA: TGCGCCAGCAGCTTGGCGGGTTCGGCAGATACGCAGTATTTT.

The V call is TRBV19, the J call TRBJ2-4, with no clear D. The CDR3 covers 17 residues. Germline assignment: CDR1 LNHDA and CDR2 SQIVND (reference sequence). V lost 0 bases and J 0 bases, leaving 12 bases between the germline ends. The CDR3 nucleotides are TGTGCCAGTAGTATAGATCTGAGGCAGATAGCCAAAAACATTCAGTACTTC. Translating it yields CASSIDLRQIAKNIQYF. Full variable domain (missing parts from reference TRBV19 and TRBJ2-4): DGGITQSPKYLFRKEGQNVTLSCEQNLNHDAMYWYRQDPGQGLRLIYYSQIVNDFQKGDIAEGYSVSREKKESFPLTVTSAQKNPTAFYLCASSIDLRQIAKNIQYFGAGTRLSVL.

The chain couples TRBV19 to TRBJ1-3; perhaps TRBD1 as D (6 bases). CDR1 and CDR2 (germline): LNHDA, SQIVND (reference sequence). V was shortened by 6 bases and J by 0 bases, with 12 bases between the two germline ends. This CDR3 comprises 15 residues. The CDR3 nucleotides are TGTGCCAGTAGGGACAGAGTTCTCTCTGGAAACACCATATATTTT. Translated: CASRDRVLSGNTIYF.

The V and J genes are TRBV3-1 (or the pseudogene TRBV3-2) and TRBJ1-3; 8 positions agree with TRBD1. The CDR3 covers 13 residues. Trimming at V came to 4 bases and at J to 14 bases, leaving 10 bases not matched to a gene. Germline V lookup: CDR1 LGHDT, CDR2 YNNKEL (reference sequence). The CDR3 spells CASSLIGTGHLYF. The CDR3 nucleotides are TGTGCCAGCAGCCTTATTGGGACAGGCCACCTATATTTT.

The CDR3 loop reads CSVDGGYTF. The CDR3 region has the DNA TGCAGCGTTGACGGGGGCTACACCTTC. This chain connects TRBV29-1 to TRBJ1-2, with D unresolved. The CDR3 totals 9 residues. Germline CDR1 and CDR2: SQVTM and ANQGSEA. V was cut by 3 bases and J by 8 bases, with 4 bases left in between.

The chain recombines TRBV3-1 (or the pseudogene TRBV3-2) with TRBJ1-1, with 7 positions matching TRBD1. J lost 2 bases, V lost 5 bases, and 5 bases had no gene match. Looked up from germline, CDR1 is LGHDT and CDR2 is YNNKEL (reference sequence). The CDR3 runs 14 residues. CDR3 sequence reads: CASSYGQANTEAFF. CDR3 bases: TGTGCCAGCAGCTACGGACAGGCTAACACTGAAGCTTTCTTT.

This clone was counted only a few times. The chain recombines TRBV9 with TRBJ2-3, with TRBD2 identical over 11 bases. This CDR3 is 14 amino acids long. Germline V gene data show CDR1 as SGDLS and CDR2 as YYNGEE. With 0 bases clipped from V and 10 bases from J, the junction kept 4 bases outside the gene matches. For the CDR3, the DNA is TGTGCCAGCAGCGTAGAACTAGCGGGAGTCTCGCAGTATTTT. Residues: CASSVELAGVSQYF.

This sequence joins TRBV30 and TRBJ2-7; 11 bases agree with TRBD2. CDR1 is GTSNPN, CDR2 SVGIG, per germline (reference sequence). J lost 1 base, V lost 8 bases, and 4 bases had no gene match. There are 13 residues in the CDR3. CDR3 sequence reads: CAGRLAGSYEQYF. CDR3 DNA: TGTGCCGGCCGACTAGCGGGATCCTACGAGCAGTACTTC. The full variable domain, in which reference TRBV30 and TRBJ2-7 provide the parts outside the CDR3, is SQTIHQWPATLVQPVGSPLSLECTVEGTSNPNLYWYRQAAGRGLQLLFYSVGIGQISSEVPQNLSASRPQDRQFILSSKKLLLSDSGFYLCAGRLAGSYEQYFGPGTRLTVT.

For the CDR3, the DNA is TGTGCCAGCAGTTACACAAGGGCGGGAGGTGAGCAGTTCTTC. Protein: CASSYTRAGGEQFF. The chain combines TRBV6-5 with TRBJ2-1, with 8 bases identical to TRBD2. The germline V gene has CDR1 MNHEY and CDR2 SVGAGI. V lost 2 bases and J lost 9; bases outside the gene matches: 6. There are 14 residues in the CDR3.

This clone occurred once. The rearrangement uses TRBV5-6 and TRBJ2-7; 7 bases are a match to TRBD1. The CDR3 has 15 amino acids. Losses at the gene ends were 0 bases for V and 4 bases for J; bases not matched to a gene: 7. Germline V gives CDR1 SGHDT, CDR2 YYEEEE. The CDR3 DNA is TGTGCCAGCAGCTTGGAAGGGGGCGGAAGTTACGAGCAGTACTTC. It yields the protein CASSLEGGGSYEQYF.

V gene TRBV6-1 combines with J gene TRBJ2-2, with a tentative D call TRBD1 (6 bases). The CDR3 totals 16 residues. The germline CDR1 and CDR2 sequences are MNHNS and SASEGT. The V gene lost 4 bases and the J gene lost 2 bases, with 14 bases spanning the gap. The CDR3 DNA sequence: TGTGCCAGCAGTGCCGAAGGACAGCTTAACACCGGGGAGCTGTTTTTT. Its protein product is CASSAEGQLNTGELFF.

The chain combines TRBV5-4 with TRBJ1-2; unclear D gene. CDR3 length equals 15 residues. With 3 bases removed from V and 1 base from J, the gap between germline ends came to 13 bases. The germline V gene has CDR1 SGHNT and CDR2 YYREEE (reference sequence). CDR3 nucleotide sequence: TGTGCCAGCAGCTCCTCAAAACGGAGTAACTATGGCTACACCTTC. Translation gives CASSSSKRSNYGYTF. The full variable domain, rest sourced from reference TRBV5-4 and TRBJ1-2, is ETGVTQSPTHLIKTRGQQVTLRCSSQSGHNTVSWYQQALGQGPQFIFQYYREEENGRGNFPPRFSGLQFPNYSSELNVNALELDDSALYLCASSSSKRSNYGYTFGSGTRLTVV.

The V gene is TRBV10-3, the J gene TRBJ2-1, with 7 nucleotides matching TRBD1. CDR3 length: 15 amino acids. Germline assignment: CDR1 ENHRY and CDR2 SYGVKD. V lost 2 bases to trimming and J lost 6 bases; unmatched junction nucleotides: 7. The CDR3 bases are TGTGCCATCAGTGAGCCACAGGGGCCGTTCAATGAGCAGTTCTTC. Protein product: CAISEPQGPFNEQFF.

The rearrangement uses TRBV10-1 and TRBJ2-7; possibly TRBD2 for D (6 bases). CDR3 length: 12 residues. Germline CDR1 WNHNN, CDR2 SYGVQD (reference sequence). V lost 4 bases and J 7 bases, leaving 11 bases between the germline ends. CDR3 region: CASSGGLREQYF. The CDR3 DNA reads TGCGCCAGCAGTGGGGGACTCAGGGAGCAGTACTTC.